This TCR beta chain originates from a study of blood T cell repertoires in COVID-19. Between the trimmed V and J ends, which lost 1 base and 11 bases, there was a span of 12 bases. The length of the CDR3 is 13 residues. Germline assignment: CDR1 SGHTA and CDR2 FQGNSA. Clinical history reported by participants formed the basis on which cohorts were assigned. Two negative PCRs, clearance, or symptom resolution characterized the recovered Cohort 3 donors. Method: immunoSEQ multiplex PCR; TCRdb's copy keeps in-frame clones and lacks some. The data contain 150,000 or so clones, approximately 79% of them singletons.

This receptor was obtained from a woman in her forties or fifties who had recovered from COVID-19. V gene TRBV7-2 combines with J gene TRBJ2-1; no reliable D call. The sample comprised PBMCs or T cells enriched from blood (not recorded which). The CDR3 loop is CASSLEIQDQQFF. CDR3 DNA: TGTGCCAGCAGCTTAGAAATCCAGGATCAGCAGTTCTTC.